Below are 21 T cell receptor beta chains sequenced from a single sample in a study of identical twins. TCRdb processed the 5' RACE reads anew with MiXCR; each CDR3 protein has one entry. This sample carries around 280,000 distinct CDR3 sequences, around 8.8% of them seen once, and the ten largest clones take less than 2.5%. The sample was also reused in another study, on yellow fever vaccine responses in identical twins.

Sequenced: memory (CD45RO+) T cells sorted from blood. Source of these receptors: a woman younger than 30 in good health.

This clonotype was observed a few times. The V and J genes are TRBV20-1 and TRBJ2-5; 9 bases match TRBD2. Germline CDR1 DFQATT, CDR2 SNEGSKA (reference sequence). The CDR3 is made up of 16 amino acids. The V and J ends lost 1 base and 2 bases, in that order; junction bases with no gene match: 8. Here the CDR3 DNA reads TGCAGTGCTAGAGGCGGGACTAGCCTTACTCAAGAGACCCAGTACTTC. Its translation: CSARGGTSLTQETQYF.

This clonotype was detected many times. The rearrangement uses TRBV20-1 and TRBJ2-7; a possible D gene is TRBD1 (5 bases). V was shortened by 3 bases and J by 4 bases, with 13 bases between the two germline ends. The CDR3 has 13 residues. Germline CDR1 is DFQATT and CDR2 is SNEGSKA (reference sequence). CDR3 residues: CSASKGIGYEQYV. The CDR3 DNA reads TGCAGTGCTAGTAAGGGGATAGGATACGAGCAGTACGTC.

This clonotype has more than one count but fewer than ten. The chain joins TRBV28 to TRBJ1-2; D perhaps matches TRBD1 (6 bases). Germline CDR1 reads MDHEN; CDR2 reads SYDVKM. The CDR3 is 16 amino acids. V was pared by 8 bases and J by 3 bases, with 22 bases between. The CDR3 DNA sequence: TGTGCCAGCCAAGGAGGAGGGGGGAAGTTGGACTATGGCTACACCTTC. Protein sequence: CASQGGGGKLDYGYTF.

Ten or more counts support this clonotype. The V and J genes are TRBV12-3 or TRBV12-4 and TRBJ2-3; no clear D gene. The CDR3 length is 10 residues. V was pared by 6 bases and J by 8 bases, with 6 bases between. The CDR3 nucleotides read TGTGCCAGCAGCCAGACTACGCAGTATTTT. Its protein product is CASSQTTQYF.

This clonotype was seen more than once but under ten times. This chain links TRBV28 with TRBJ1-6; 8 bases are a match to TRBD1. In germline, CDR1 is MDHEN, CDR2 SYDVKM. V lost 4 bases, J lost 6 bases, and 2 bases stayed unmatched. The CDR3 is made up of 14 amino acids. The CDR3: CASSSDRVNSPLHF. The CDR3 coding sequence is TGTGCCAGCAGTTCGGACAGGGTTAATTCACCCCTCCACTTT. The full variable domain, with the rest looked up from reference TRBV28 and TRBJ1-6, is DVKVTQSSRYLVKRTGEKVFLECVQDMDHENMFWYRQDPGLGLRLIYFSYDVKMKEKGDIPEGYSVSREKKERFSLILESASTNQTSMYLCASSSDRVNSPLHFGNGTRLTVT.

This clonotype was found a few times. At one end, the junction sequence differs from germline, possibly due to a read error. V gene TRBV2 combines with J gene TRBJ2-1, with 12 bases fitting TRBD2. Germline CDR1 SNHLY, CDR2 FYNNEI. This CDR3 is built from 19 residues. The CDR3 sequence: CASSRIPGLAGPSDNEQFF. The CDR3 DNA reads TGTGCCAGCAGTCGGATCCCGGGACTAGCGGGTCCCTCCGACAATGAGCAGTTCTTC.

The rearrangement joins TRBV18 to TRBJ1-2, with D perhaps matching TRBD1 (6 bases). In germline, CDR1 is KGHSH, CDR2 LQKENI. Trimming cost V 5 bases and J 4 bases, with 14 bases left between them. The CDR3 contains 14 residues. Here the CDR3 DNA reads TGTGCCAGCTCAACAGGGACGGACTCCTATGGCTACACCTTC. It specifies CASSTGTDSYGYTF.

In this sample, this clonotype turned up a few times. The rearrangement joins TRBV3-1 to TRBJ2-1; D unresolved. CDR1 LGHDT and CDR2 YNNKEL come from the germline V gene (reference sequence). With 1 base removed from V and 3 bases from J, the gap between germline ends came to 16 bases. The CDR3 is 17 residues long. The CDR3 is CASSQVPLRSFYNEQFF. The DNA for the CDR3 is TGTGCCAGCAGCCAAGTTCCCCTGCGTTCCTTCTACAATGAGCAGTTCTTC.

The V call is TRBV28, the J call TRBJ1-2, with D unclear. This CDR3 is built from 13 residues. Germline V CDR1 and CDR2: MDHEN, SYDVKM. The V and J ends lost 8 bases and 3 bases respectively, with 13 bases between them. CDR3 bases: TGTGCCAGCTCACGTGGTTTAGACTATGGCTACACCTTC. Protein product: CASSRGLDYGYTF.

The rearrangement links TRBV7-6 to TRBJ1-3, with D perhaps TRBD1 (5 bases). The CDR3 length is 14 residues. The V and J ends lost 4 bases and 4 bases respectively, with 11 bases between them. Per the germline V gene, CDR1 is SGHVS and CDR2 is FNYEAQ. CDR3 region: CASSSGGGGNTIYF. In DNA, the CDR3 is TGTGCCAGCAGCTCGGGGGGAGGCGGAAACACCATATATTTT.

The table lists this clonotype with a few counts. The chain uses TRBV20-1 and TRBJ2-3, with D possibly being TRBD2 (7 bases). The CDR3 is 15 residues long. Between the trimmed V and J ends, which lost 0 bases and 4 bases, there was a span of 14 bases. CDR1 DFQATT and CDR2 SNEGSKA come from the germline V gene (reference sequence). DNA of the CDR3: TGCAGTGCTAGAGATGTGGGCGGGGGCCCAGATACGCAGTATTTT. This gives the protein CSARDVGGGPDTQYF.

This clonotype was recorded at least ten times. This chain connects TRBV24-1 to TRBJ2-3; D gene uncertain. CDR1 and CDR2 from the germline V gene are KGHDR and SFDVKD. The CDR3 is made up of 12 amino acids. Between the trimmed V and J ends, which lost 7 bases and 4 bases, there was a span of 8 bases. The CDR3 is CATRGMADTQYF. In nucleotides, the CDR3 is TGTGCCACCAGGGGGATGGCAGATACGCAGTATTTT.

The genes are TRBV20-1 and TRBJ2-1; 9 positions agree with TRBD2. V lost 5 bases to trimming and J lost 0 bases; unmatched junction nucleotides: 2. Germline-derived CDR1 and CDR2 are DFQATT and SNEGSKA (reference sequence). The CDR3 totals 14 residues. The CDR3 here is CSALAGVSYNEQFF. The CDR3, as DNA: TGCAGTGCTTTAGCGGGGGTCTCCTACAATGAGCAGTTCTTC.

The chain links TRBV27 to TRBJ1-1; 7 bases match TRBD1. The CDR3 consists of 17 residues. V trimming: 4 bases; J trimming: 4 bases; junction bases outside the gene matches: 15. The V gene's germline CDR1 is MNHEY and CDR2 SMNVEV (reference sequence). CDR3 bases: TGTGCCAGCAGTTCCGATTACAGGGGAAAAGGAGGCACTGAAGCTTTCTTT. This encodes CASSSDYRGKGGTEAFF.

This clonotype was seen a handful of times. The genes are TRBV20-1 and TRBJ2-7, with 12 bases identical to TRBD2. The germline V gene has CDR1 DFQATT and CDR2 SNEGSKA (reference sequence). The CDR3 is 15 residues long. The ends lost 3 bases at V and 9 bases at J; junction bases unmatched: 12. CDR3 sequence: CSASLGLAGSLGQYF. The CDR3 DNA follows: TGCAGTGCTAGCCTGGGACTAGCGGGTTCGCTGGGGCAGTACTTC.

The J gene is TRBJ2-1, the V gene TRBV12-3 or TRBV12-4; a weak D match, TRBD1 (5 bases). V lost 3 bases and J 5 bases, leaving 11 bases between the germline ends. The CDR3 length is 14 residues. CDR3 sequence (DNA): TGTGCCAGCAGTTTGTCACAGGTAAACAATGAGCAGTTCTTC. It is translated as CASSLSQVNNEQFF.

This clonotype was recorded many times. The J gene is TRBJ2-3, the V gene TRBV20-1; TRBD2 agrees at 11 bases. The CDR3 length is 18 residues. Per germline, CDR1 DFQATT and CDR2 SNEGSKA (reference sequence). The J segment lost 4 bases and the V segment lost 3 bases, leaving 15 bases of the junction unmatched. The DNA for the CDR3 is TGCAGTGCTAGGATAGCGGGAGGGCCTTTTTTCGATGCAGATACGCAGTATTTT. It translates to CSARIAGGPFFDADTQYF.

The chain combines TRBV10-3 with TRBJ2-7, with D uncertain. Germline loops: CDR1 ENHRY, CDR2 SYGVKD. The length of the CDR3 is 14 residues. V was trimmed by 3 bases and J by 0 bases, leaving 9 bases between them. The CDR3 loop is CAISDSLGSYEQYV. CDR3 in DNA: TGTGCCATCAGTGACTCGTTGGGCTCCTACGAGCAGTACGTC.

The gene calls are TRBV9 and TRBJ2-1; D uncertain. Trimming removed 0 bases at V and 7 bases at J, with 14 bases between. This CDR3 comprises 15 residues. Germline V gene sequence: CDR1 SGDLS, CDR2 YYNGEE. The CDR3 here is CASSVELLSGNEQFF. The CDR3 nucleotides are TGTGCCAGCAGCGTAGAGCTGTTATCTGGGAATGAGCAGTTCTTC.

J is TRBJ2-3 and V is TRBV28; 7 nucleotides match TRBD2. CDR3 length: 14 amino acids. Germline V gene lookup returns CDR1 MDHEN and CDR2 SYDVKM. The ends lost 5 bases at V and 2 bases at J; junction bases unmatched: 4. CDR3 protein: CASSRAGATDTQYF. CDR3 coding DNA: TGTGCCAGCAGTAGGGCGGGAGCCACAGATACGCAGTATTTT.

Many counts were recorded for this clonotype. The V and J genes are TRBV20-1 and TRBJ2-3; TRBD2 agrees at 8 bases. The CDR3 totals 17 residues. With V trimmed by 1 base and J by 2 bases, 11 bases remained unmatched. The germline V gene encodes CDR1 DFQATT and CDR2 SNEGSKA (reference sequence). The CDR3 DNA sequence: TGCAGTGCTAGAGCCCCTGCTAGCGGGCCCTTCACAGATACGCAGTATTTT. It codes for CSARAPASGPFTDTQYF.